The source of this TCR beta chain is a study of CD4+ T cells in melanoma. Details on this clone: Antigen: not known.

This table comes from immunoSEQ multiplex PCR, and its TCRdb copy is limited to in-frame clones, with some not included. The sample includes more than 4,500 clones, approximately 68% seen only once; the top ten take roughly 24%. General study points: Neoantigen-specific CD4+ T cells in melanoma reportedly had diverse differentiation states. CD8+ T cell, macrophage and B cell function reportedly correlated with neoantigen-specific CD4+ T cells.

The material sequenced was cells from a culture (not recorded whether cultured in vitro). This TCR derives from a human donor with melanoma.

In DNA form, the CDR3 reads TGTGCCAGCAGCCCGGGCGTCTACAATGAGCAGTTCTTC. This sequence encodes CASSPGVYNEQFF. The chain is built from TRBV3-1 (or the pseudogene TRBV3-2) and TRBJ2-1; D gene ambiguous. Trimming stripped 4 bases from V and 3 bases from J, with 7 bases between. The germline V gene has CDR1 LGHDT and CDR2 YNNKEL (reference sequence). The CDR3 has 13 amino acids.